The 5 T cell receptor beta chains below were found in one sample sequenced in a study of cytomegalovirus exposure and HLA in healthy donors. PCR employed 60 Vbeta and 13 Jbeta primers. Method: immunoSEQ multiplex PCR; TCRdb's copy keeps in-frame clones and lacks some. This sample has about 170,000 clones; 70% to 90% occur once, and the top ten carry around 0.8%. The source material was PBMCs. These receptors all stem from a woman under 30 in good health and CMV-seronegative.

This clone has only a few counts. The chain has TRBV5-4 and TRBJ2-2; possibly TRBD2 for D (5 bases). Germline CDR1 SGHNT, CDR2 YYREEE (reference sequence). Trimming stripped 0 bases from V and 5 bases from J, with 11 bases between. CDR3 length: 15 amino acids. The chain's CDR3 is CASSLAARRTGELFF. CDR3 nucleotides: TGTGCCAGCAGCTTGGCCGCCAGGAGGACCGGGGAGCTGTTTTTT.

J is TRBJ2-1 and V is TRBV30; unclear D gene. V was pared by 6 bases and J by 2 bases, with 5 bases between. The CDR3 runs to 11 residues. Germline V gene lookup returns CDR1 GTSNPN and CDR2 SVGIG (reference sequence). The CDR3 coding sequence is TGTGCCTGCACAGCCTACAATGAGCAGTTCTTC. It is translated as CACTAYNEQFF.

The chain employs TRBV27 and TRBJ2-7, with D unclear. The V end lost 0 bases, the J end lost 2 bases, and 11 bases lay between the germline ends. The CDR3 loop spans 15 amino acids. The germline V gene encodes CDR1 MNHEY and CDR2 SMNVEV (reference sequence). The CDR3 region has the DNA TGTGCCAGCAGTTTATCCAGAAGTAGCACCTACGAGCAGTACTTC. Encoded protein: CASSLSRSSTYEQYF.

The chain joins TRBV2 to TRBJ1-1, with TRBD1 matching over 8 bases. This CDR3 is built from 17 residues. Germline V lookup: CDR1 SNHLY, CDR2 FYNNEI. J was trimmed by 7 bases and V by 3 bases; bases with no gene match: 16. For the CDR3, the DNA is TGTGCCAGCAGTGATGCCGGGACAGGTTCCCGGCGCGTTGAAGCTTTCTTT. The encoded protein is CASSDAGTGSRRVEAFF. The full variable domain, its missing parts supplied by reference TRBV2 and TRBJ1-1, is EPEVTQTPSHQVTQMGQEVILRCVPISNHLYFYWYRQILGQKVEFLVSFYNNEISEKSEIFDDQFSVERPDGSNFTLKIRSTKLEDSAMYFCASSDAGTGSRRVEAFFGQGTRLTVV.

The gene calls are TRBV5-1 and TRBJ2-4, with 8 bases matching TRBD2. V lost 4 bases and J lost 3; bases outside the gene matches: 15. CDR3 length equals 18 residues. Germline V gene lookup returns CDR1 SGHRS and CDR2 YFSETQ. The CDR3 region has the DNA TGCGCCAGCAGCGTGGGATCGGGGGGGCGTTCGGGCAAAAACATTCAGTACTTC. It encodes CASSVGSGGRSGKNIQYF.